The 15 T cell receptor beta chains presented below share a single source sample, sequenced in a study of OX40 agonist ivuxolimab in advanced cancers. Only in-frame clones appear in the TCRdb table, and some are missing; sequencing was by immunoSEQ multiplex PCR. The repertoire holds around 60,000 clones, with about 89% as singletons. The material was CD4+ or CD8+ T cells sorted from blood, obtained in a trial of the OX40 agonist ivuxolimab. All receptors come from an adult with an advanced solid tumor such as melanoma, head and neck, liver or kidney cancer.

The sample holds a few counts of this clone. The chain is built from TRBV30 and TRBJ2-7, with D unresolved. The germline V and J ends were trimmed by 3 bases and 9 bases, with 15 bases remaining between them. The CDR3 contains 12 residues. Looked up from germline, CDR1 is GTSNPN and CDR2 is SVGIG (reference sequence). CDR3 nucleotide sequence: TGTGCCTGGAGCCGTAGTTACTCGGGGCAGTACTTC. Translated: CAWSRSYSGQYF.

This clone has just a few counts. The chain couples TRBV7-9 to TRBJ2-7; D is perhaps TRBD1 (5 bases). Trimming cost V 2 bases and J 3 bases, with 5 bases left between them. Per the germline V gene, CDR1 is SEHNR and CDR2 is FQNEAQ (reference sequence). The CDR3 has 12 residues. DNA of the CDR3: TGTGCCAGCAGCTTAACAGGCTACGAGCAGTACTTC. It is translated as CASSLTGYEQYF.

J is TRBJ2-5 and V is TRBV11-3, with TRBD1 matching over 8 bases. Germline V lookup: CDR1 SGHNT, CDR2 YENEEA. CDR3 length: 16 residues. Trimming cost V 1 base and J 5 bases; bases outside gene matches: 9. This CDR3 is CASSLGGDRHVETQYF. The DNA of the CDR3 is TGTGCCAGCAGCTTAGGGGGGGACAGGCACGTTGAGACCCAGTACTTC.

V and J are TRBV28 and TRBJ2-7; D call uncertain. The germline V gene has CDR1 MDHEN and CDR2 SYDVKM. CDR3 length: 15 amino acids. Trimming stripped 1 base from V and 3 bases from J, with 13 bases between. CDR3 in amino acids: CASSLSHRVFYEQYF. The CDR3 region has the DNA TGTGCCAGCAGTTTATCCCACCGGGTTTTCTACGAGCAGTACTTC.

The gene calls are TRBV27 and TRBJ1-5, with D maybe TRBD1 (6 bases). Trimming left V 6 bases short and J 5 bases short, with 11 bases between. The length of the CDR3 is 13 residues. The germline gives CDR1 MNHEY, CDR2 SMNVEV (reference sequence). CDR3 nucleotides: TGTGCCAGCAGATGGGGGCCTGATCAGCCCCAGCATTTT. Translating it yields CASRWGPDQPQHF.

The CDR3 sequence is CASSWYGTLEGYGYTF. CDR3 DNA: TGCGCCAGCAGCTGGTACGGGACGCTCGAGGGATATGGCTACACCTTC. The J gene is TRBJ1-2, the V gene TRBV5-1, with D possibly TRBD1 on 5 matching bases. V dropped 3 bases and J dropped 5 bases, with 20 bases sitting between them. Germline lookup yields CDR1 SGHRS and CDR2 YFSETQ. This CDR3 has 16 amino acids.

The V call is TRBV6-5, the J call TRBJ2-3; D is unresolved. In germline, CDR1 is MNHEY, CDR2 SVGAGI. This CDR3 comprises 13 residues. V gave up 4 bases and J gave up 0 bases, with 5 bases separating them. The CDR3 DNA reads TGTGCCAGCAGTTCCTCGAGCACAGATACGCAGTATTTT. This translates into CASSSSSTDTQYF.

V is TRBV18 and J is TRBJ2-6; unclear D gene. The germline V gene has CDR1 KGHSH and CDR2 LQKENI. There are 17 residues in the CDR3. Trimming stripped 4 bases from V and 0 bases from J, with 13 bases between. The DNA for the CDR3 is TGTGCCAGCTCACTATATTCCCTGAACTCTGGGGCCAACGTCCTGACTTTC. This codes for CASSLYSLNSGANVLTF. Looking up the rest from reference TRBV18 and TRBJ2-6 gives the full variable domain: NAGVMQNPRHLVRRRGQEARLRCSPMKGHSHVYWYRQLPEEGLKFMVYLQKENIIDESGMPKERFSAEFPKEGPSILRIQQVVRGDSAAYFCASSLYSLNSGANVLTFGAGSRLTVL.

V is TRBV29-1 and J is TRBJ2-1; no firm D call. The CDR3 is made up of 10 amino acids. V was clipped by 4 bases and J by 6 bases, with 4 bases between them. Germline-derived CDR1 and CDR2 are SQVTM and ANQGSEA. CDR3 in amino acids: CSVVLNEQFF. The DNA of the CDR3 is TGCAGCGTTGTGCTCAATGAGCAGTTCTTC.

For the CDR3, the DNA is TGTGCCAGCTCACCAACGGCAGGGGACTATGGCTACACCTTC. Protein sequence: CASSPTAGDYGYTF. The rearrangement joins TRBV18 to TRBJ1-2; D may be TRBD1 (6 bases). The V end was cut by 2 bases, the J end by 3 bases, with 10 bases between. Looked up from germline, CDR1 is KGHSH and CDR2 is LQKENI. The CDR3 loop spans 14 amino acids.

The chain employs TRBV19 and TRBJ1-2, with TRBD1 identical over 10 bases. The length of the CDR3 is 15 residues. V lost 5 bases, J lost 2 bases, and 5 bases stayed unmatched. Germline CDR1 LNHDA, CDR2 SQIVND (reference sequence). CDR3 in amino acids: CASSPRTGGNYGYTF. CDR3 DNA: TGTGCCAGTAGTCCTCGGACAGGGGGAAACTATGGCTACACCTTC.

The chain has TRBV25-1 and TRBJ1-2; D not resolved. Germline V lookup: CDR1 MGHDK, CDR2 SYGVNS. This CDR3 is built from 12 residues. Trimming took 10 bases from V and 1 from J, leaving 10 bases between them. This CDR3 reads CANSRLNYGYTF. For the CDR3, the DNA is TGTGCCAACAGCAGACTTAACTATGGCTACACCTTC.

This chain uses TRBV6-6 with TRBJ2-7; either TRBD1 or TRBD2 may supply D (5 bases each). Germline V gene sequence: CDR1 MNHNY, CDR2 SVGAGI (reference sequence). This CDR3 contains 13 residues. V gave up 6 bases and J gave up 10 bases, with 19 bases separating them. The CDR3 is CASRGSGTLHQYF. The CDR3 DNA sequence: TGTGCCAGCAGGGGATCGGGGACCTTGCATCAGTACTTC.

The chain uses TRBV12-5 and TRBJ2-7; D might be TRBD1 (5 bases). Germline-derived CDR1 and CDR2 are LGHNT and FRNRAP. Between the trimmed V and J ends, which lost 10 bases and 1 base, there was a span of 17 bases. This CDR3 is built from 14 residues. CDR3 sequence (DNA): TGTGCTACTGGGAACCCGACAGAATCCTACGAGCAGTACTTC. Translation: CATGNPTESYEQYF.

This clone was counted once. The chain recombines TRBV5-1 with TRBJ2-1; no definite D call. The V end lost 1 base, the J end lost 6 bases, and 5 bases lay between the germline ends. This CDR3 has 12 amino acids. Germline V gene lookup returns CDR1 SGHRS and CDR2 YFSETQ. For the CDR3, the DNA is TGCGCCAGCAGCTTGATCGGCAATGAGCAGTTCTTC. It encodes CASSLIGNEQFF.